These T cell receptor beta chains were read from a single sample in a study of T cells in Graves' hyperthyroidism and ophthalmopathy. TCRdb processed the multiplex PCR reads anew with MiXCR; each CDR3 protein has one entry. The sample lists roughly 96,000 distinct CDR3 sequences, 51% occurring once. The sequencing input was blood. The receptors here all came from a woman aged 40 to 49 with Graves' hyperthyroidism. Each CDR3 is given without its conserved first and last residue.

v_gene,CDR3aa
TRBV7-3,ASSLIGQPGETQY
TRBV29-1,SVRLREDWGANVLT
TRBV20-1,SAMRGTQY
TRBV20-1,SAWGGNSNQPQH
TRBV7-2,ASSLNGRAMTDTQY
TRBV5-5,ASSPTSLGQETQY
TRBV29-1,GVTGANTEAF
TRBV12-3/TRBV12-4,ASSLADGVGYT
TRBV7-2,ASSSQGAETGELF
TRBV7-9,ASSLGDRVREQY
TRBV10-3,AISGAEGAEAF
TRBV20-1,SAKNRVYGYT
TRBV5-1,ASSIQGALNTEAF
TRBV7-6,ASSVAGVGTGELF
TRBV7-2,ASSPPGQVSGANVLT
TRBV20-1,SARDGGTGELF
TRBV7-3,ASRGRDRGRLVTEAF
TRBV5-4,ASSLSLGRGTYEQY
TRBV29-1,SVVGQSTRGYEQY
TRBV14,ASRDRGKSYEQY
TRBV13,ASSSTGNYEQY
TRBV15,ATSRAGRGAGETQY
TRBV24-1,ATSDPPGQGVIQPQH
TRBV20-1,SAIKAGQQYQPQH
TRBV7-8,ASSPVADTGELF
TRBV15,ATSSPGQGSTEAF
TRBV2,ASSDGGGGQPQH
TRBV20-1,SARGGQANSPLH
TRBV20-1,SSGGHYNSPLH
TRBV7-8,ASSSLERETQY
TRBV29-1,SVDGTSGPTGELF
TRBV2,ASSYSGRYTEA
TRBV2,ASSERTGVLRYGYT
TRBV2,ASSPRGFGTSGTSYEQY
TRBV7-2,ASSPSSGDIEQY
TRBV10-3,AISALSKGSYNSPLH
TRBV20-1,SARDHWNTGELF
TRBV29-1,SVERDRATPGSCF
TRBV12-3/TRBV12-4,ASSGDRGAQY
TRBV7-2,ASSTGNYGYT
TRBV5-4,ASFLAEQY
TRBV20-1,SASGTRVRYEQY
TRBV2,ASTVTGELF
TRBV29-1,SPGQGSTEAF
TRBV20-1,SARGQLLLNTEAF
TRBV25-1,ASSESLGGKGMNTEAF
TRBV30,ACSGKETQY
TRBV13,ASSLREDTGETQY
TRBV7-9,ASSARARINYGYT
TRBV20-1,SAPQNTYGYT
TRBV7-8,ASSALAVTYEQY
TRBV20-1,SASWQY
TRBV7-9,ASSRPGQNSPLH
TRBV11-1,ASLAGGTEAF
TRBV20-1,SVDGSQETQY
TRBV7-3,ASSLGGAPGEQY
TRBV20-1,SARGQGVGNQPQH
TRBV5-1,ASSLDTGITEAF
TRBV7-8,ASSLDGTGGERFRRSPLH
TRBV28,ASSSHRDLQGEQY